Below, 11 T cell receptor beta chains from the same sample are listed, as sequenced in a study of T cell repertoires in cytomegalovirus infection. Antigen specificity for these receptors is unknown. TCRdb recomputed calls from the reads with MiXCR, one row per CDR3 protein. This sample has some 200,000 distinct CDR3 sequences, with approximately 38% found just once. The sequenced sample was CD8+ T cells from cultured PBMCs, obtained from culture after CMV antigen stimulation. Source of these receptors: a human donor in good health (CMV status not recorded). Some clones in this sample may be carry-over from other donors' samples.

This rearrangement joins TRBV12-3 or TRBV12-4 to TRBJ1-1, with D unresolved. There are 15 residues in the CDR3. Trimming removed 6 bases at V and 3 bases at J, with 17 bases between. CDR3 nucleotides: TGTGCCAGCAGCCTATTCTCGGCAGGTGACACTGAAGCTTTCTTT. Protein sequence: CASSLFSAGDTEAFF.

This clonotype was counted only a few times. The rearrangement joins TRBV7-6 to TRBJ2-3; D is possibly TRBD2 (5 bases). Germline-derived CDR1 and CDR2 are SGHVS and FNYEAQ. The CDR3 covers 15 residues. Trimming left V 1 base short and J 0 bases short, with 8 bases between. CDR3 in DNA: TGTGCCAGCAGCTTAGGGTCGGGGAGCACAGATACGCAGTATTTT. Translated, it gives CASSLGSGSTDTQYF.

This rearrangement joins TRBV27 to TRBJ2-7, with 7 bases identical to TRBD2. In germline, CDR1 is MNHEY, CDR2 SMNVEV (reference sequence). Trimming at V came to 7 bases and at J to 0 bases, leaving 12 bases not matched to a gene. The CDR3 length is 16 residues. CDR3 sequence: CASTTNPGTTSYEQYF. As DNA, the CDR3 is TGTGCCAGCACCACCAACCCCGGGACTACCTCCTACGAGCAGTACTTC.

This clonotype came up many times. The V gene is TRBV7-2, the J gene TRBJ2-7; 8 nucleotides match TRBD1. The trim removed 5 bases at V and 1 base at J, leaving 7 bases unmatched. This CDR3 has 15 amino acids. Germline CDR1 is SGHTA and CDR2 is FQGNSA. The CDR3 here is CASSQRTGISYEQYF. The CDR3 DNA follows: TGTGCCAGCAGCCAGCGGACAGGGATATCCTACGAGCAGTACTTC. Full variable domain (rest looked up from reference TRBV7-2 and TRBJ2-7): GAGVSQSPSNKVTEKGKDVELRCDPISGHTALYWYRQSLGQGLEFLIYFQGNSAPDKSGLPSDRFSAERTGGSVSTLTIQRTQQEDSAVYLCASSQRTGISYEQYFGPGTRLTVT.

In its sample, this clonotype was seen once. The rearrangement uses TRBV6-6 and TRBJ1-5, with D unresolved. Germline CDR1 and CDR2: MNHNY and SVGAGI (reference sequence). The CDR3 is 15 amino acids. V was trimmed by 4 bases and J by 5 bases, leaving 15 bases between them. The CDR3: CASSWREEGYQPQHF. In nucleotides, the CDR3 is TGTGCCAGCAGTTGGAGGGAGGAGGGATATCAGCCCCAGCATTTT.

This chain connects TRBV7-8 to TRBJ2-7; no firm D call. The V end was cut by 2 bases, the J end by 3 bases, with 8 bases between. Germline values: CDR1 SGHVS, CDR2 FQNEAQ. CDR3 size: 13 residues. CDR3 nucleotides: TGTGCCAGCAGCTTAAGGATTGGCTACGAGCAGTACTTC. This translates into CASSLRIGYEQYF.

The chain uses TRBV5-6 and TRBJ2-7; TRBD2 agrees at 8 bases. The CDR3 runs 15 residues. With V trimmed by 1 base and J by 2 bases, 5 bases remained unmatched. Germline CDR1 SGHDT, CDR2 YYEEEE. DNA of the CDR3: TGTGCCAGCAGCTTGACTAGCGGATTACCCTACGAGCAGTACTTC. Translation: CASSLTSGLPYEQYF.

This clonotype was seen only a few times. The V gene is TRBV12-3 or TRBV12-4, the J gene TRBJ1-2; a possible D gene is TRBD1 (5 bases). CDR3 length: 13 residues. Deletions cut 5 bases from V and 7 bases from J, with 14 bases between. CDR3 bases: TGTGCCAGCAGTAGCGCAGGGCTTGGTGGCTACACCTTC. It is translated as CASSSAGLGGYTF.

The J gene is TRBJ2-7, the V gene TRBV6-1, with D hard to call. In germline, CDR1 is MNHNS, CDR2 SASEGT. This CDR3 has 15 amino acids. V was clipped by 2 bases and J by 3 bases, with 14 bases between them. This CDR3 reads CASSEPGHRIYEQYF. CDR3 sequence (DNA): TGTGCCAGCAGTGAACCTGGGCATAGGATCTACGAGCAGTACTTC.

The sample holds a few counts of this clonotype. CDR3 protein: CAISDTGMGLADTQYF. CDR3 in DNA: TGTGCCATCAGCGATACCGGTATGGGACTAGCTGATACGCAGTATTTT. The chain is built from TRBV10-3 and TRBJ2-3, with TRBD2 matching 9 bases. Germline V gene data show CDR1 as ENHRY and CDR2 as SYGVKD. CDR3 size: 16 residues. J was trimmed by 6 bases and V by 6 bases; bases with no gene match: 13.

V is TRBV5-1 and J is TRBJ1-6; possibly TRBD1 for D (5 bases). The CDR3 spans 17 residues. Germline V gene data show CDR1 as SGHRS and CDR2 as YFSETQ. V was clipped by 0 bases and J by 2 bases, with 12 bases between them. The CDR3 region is CASSLEDPGPYNSPLHF. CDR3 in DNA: TGCGCCAGCAGCTTGGAGGATCCGGGACCCTATAATTCACCCCTCCACTTT. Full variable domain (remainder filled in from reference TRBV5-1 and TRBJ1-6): KAGVTQTPRYLIKTRGQQVTLSCSPISGHRSVSWYQQTPGQGLQFLFEYFSETQRNKGNFPGRFSGRQFSNSRSEMNVSTLELGDSALYLCASSLEDPGPYNSPLHFGNGTRLTVT.